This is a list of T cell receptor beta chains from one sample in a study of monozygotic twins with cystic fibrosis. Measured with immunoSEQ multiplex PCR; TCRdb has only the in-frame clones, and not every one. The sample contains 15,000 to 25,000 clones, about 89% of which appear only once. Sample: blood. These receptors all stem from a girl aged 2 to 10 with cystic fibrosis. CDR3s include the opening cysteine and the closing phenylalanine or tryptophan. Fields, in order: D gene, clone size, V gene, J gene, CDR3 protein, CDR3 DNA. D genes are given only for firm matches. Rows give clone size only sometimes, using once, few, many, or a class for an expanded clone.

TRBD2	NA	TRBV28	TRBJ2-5	CATLGSGGLAGVKTQYF	TGTGCCACACTGGGTTCTGGCGGACTAGCGGGGGTGAAGACCCAGTACTTC
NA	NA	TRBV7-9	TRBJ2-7	CASTDPGGNEQYF	TGTGCCAGCACCGATCCAGGGGGGAACGAGCAGTACTTC
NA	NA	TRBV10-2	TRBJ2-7	CASRNSGTSLVQYF	TGCGCCAGCAGGAATTCCGGGACGTCGCTGGTGCAGTACTTC
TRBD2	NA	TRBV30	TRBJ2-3	CAWKIWTRDTDTQYF	TGTGCCTGGAAAATCTGGACTAGAGACACAGATACGCAGTATTTT
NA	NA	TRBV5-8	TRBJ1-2	CASSLVEGDYGYTF	TGTGCCAGCAGCTTAGTGGAGGGGGACTATGGCTACACCTTC
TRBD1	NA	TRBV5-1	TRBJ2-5	CASSTYRGTETQYF	TGCGCCAGCAGCACCTACAGGGGTACGGAGACCCAGTACTTC
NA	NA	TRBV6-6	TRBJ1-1	CASGLGPEAFF	TGTGCCAGCGGATTGGGCCCTGAAGCTTTCTTT
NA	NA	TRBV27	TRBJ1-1	CASSSRGGLNTEAFF	TGTGCCAGCAGTTCCCGGGGAGGGCTGAACACTGAAGCTTTCTTT
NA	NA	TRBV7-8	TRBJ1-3	CASSLVGRAGNTIYF	TGTGCCAGCAGCTTAGTTGGGAGGGCTGGAAACACCATATATTTT
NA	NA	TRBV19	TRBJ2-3	CASSIGGPSTDTQYF	TGTGCCAGTAGTATCGGTGGCCCTAGCACAGATACGCAGTATTTT
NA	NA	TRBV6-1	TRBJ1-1	CASSVDYRNTEAFF	TGTGCCAGCAGTGTTGATTACAGGAACACTGAAGCTTTCTTT
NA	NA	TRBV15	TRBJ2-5	CATSRDLLLQETQYF	TGTGCCACCAGCAGAGATCTATTACTCCAAGAGACCCAGTACTTC
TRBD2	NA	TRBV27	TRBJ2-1	CASRSTSGSYNEQFF	TGTGCCAGCAGATCTACTAGCGGATCATACAATGAGCAGTTCTTC
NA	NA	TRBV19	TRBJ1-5	CASSIVGDHQPRHF	TGTGCCAGTAGTATAGTAGGGGATCATCAGCCCCGGCATTTT
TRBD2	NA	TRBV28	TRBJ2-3	CASSLGWLAGNGGADTQYF	TGTGCCAGCAGTTTGGGGTGGCTAGCGGGAAATGGGGGAGCAGATACGCAGTATTTT
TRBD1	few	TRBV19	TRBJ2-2	CASGQGANTGELFF	TGTGCCAGTGGGCAGGGGGCGAACACCGGGGAGCTGTTTTTT
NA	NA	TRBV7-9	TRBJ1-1	CASSLQGDTEAFF	TGTGCCAGCAGCTTACAAGGGGACACTGAAGCTTTCTTT
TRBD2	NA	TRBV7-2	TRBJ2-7	CASSLELAVKQYF	TGTGCCAGCAGCTTGGAACTAGCGGTAAAGCAGTACTTC
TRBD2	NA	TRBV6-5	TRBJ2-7	CASSYSRDYLSGAKYF	TGTGCCAGCAGTTACTCGAGGGACTACCTTTCCGGGGCTAAGTACTTC
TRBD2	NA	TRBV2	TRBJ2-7	CASSEGSGVPYEQYF	TGTGCCAGCAGTGAAGGTAGCGGGGTACCCTACGAGCAGTACTTC
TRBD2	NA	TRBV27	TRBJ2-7	CASSLRLAGDEQYF	TGTGCCAGCAGTTTACGCCTAGCGGGAGATGAGCAGTACTTC
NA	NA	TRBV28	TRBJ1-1	CASSRTPMNTEAFF	TGTGCCAGCAGTCGGACCCCGATGAACACTGAAGCTTTCTTT
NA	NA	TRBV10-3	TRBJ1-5	CAISGNSNQPQHF	TGTGCCATCAGCGGAAATAGCAATCAGCCCCAGCATTTT
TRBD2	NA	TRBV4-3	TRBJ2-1	CASRASGLYNEQFF	TGCGCCAGCAGAGCTAGCGGCCTCTACAATGAGCAGTTCTTC
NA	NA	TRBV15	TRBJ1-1	CATSHPGGARGRMNTEAFF	TGTGCCACCAGCCACCCAGGAGGGGCCCGCGGAAGAATGAACACTGAAGCTTTCTTT
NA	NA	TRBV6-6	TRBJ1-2	CASSYSDNSNYGYTF	TGTGCCAGCAGTTACTCGGACAATTCTAACTATGGCTACACCTTC
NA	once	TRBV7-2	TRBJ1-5	CASSSGQSYQPQHF	TGTGCCAGCAGCTCTGGACAGAGCTATCAGCCCCAGCATTTT
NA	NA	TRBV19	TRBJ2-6	CASGVTVNSGANVLTF	TGTGCCAGTGGAGTAACGGTTAACTCTGGGGCCAACGTCCTGACTTTC
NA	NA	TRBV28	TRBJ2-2	CASRLGTRGNTGELFF	TGTGCCAGCAGGTTAGGGACACGGGGGAACACCGGGGAGCTGTTTTTT
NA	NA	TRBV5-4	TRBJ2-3	CASSLAGDIFTDTQYF	TGTGCCAGCAGCTTGGCGGGGGACATTTTCACAGATACGCAGTATTTT
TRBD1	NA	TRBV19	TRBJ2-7	CASSTGQVWEQYF	TGTGCCAGTAGTACCGGACAGGTTTGGGAGCAGTACTTC
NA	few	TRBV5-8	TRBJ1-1	CASSLEMAVPEAFF	TGTGCCAGCAGCTTGGAAATGGCAGTTCCTGAAGCTTTCTTT
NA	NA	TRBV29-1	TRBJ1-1	CSASIRGNTEAFF	TGCAGCGCTTCGATCAGGGGCAACACTGAAGCTTTCTTT
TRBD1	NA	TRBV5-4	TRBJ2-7	CASSFAGGPYEQYF	TGTGCCAGCAGCTTTGCAGGGGGACCCTACGAGCAGTACTTC
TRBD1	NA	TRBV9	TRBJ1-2	CASSVVGTGRDGYTF	TGTGCCAGCAGCGTAGTAGGGACAGGGCGCGATGGCTACACCTTC
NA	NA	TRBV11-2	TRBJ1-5	CASSLAPGQPQHF	TGTGCCAGCAGCTTAGCCCCGGGACAGCCCCAGCATTTT
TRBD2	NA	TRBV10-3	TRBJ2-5	CAISEPKWPSGGVEETQYF	TGTGCCATCAGTGAGCCGAAGTGGCCTAGCGGGGGTGTAGAAGAGACCCAGTACTTC
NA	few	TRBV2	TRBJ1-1	CASSEFQENTEAFF	TGTGCCAGCAGTGAGTTTCAGGAGAACACTGAAGCTTTCTTT
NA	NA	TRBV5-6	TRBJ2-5	CASSLSWIGTRETQYF	TGTGCCAGCAGCTTAAGTTGGATTGGGACACGGGAGACCCAGTACTTC
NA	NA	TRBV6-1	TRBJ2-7	CASSYLSEQYF	TGTGCCAGCAGTTACCTCTCCGAGCAGTACTTC
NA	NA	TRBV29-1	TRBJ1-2	CSVVGVDYGYTF	TGCAGCGTTGTGGGTGTTGACTATGGCTACACCTTC
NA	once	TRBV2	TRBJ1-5	CASTVLYSNQPQHF	TGTGCCAGCACTGTTCTTTATAGCAATCAGCCCCAGCATTTT
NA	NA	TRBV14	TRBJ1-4	CASSQEGIYEKLFF	TGTGCCAGCAGCCAAGAAGGGATATATGAAAAACTGTTTTTT
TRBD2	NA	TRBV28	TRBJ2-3	CASSSHMIAGGNTQYF	TGTGCCAGCAGTTCCCATATGATAGCGGGAGGGAATACGCAGTATTTT
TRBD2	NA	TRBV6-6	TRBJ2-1	CASRGLAGVDENEQFF	TGTGCCAGCAGGGGACTAGCGGGAGTGGATGAGAATGAGCAGTTCTTC
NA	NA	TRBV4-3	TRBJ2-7	CASSQESGAQKEQYF	TGCGCCAGCAGCCAAGAGTCCGGGGCGCAAAAGGAGCAGTACTTC
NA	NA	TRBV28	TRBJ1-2	CASSPGVGGYTF	TGTGCCAGCAGCCCAGGGGTGGGCGGCTACACCTTC
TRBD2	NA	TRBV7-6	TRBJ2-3	CASSLVAGGLGDTQYF	TGTGCCAGCAGCTTAGTAGCGGGAGGGCTCGGAGATACGCAGTATTTT
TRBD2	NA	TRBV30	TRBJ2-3	CAWGLGTSGDTDTQYF	TGTGCCTGGGGTCTTGGGACTAGCGGAGACACAGATACGCAGTATTTT
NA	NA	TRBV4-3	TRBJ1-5	CASSQDGAARGPQHF	TGCGCCAGCAGCCAAGATGGAGCAGCCCGGGGGCCCCAGCATTTT
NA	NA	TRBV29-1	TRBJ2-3	CSVEGQLIGDTQYF	TGCAGCGTTGAAGGACAGCTAATTGGTGATACGCAGTATTTT
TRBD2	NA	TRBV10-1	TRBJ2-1	CASSDRLGGGPNEQFF	TGCGCCAGCAGTGATCGCCTCGGGGGGGGCCCCAATGAGCAGTTCTTC
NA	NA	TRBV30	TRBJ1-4	CAWTAAGREKLFF	TGTGCCTGGACGGCCGCAGGACGGGAAAAACTGTTTTTT